This entry lists 7 T cell receptor beta chains sequenced from one sample in a study of blood T cell repertoires in COVID-19 (dated by TCRdb to about 2020). Library preparation used the immunoSEQ multiplex PCR assay. TCRdb provides this immuneACCESS table in a form limited to in-frame rearrangements. Some clones are lacking; in checked studies, under half of them reflect an unresolved V gene, and why the rest are absent is not known. The sample table contains 77,000 or so clones; only one count was recorded for approximately 83% of them. The top ten clonotypes cover about 6% of the sample. The source material was peripheral blood. All receptors derive from an older woman with acute or convalescent COVID-19.

The V gene is TRBV7-2, the J gene TRBJ2-3; TRBD2 matches at 15 bases. In germline, CDR1 is SGHTA, CDR2 FQGNSA. The CDR3 loop spans 16 amino acids. V was pared by 3 bases and J by 3 bases, with 1 base of the junction left unmatched. Written as DNA, the CDR3 is TGTGCCAGCAGCTTGGGACTAGCGGGGGGAACAGATACGCAGTATTTT. This codes for CASSLGLAGGTDTQYF. Looking up the rest from reference TRBV7-2 and TRBJ2-3 gives the full variable domain: GAGVSQSPSNKVTEKGKDVELRCDPISGHTALYWYRQSLGQGLEFLIYFQGNSAPDKSGLPSDRFSAERTGGSVSTLTIQRTQQEDSAVYLCASSLGLAGGTDTQYFGPGTRLTVL.

The V call is TRBV5-1, the J call TRBJ2-2; 7 nucleotides match TRBD1. Germline CDR1 reads SGHRS; CDR2 reads YFSETQ. CDR3 length: 16 amino acids. Trimming cost V 0 bases and J 3 bases; bases outside gene matches: 5. CDR3 bases: TGCGCCAGCAGCTTGGGGCAGGGGGTTTACACCGGGGAGCTGTTTTTT. Encoded protein: CASSLGQGVYTGELFF.

The rearrangement links TRBV20-1 to TRBJ2-3; TRBD2 matches at 10 bases. The V gene's germline CDR1 is DFQATT and CDR2 SNEGSKA (reference sequence). The CDR3 length is 14 residues. V was pared by 3 bases and J by 7 bases, with 7 bases of the junction left unmatched. In DNA form, the CDR3 reads TGCAGTGCTAGTGCGAGCGGGGGGGCGAATACGCAGTATTTT. This encodes CSASASGGANTQYF.

The chain employs TRBV11-2 and TRBJ2-7, with D uncertain. V was cut by 5 bases and J by 2 bases, with 13 bases left in between. CDR1 is SGHAT, CDR2 FQNNGV, per germline. This CDR3 is built from 14 residues. CDR3 sequence: CASSTSDTPYEQYF. The CDR3, as DNA: TGTGCCAGCAGCACATCCGACACACCCTACGAGCAGTACTTC.

This clone appeared a few times. The V and J genes are TRBV9 and TRBJ2-5; 8 positions match TRBD1. CDR3 length equals 18 residues. Germline V gives CDR1 SGDLS, CDR2 YYNGEE. V gave up 0 bases and J gave up 2 bases; unmatched junction bases: 12. CDR3 region: CASSVDPGGARGQETQYF. In nucleotides, the CDR3 is TGTGCCAGCAGCGTAGATCCAGGGGGCGCGAGGGGGCAAGAGACCCAGTACTTC.

The CDR3 loop reads CASTIELGGGWTGELFF. Written as DNA, the CDR3 is TGTGCCAGCACCATCGAGTTAGGGGGCGGATGGACCGGGGAGCTGTTTTTT. V usage is TRBV11-2 and J usage is TRBJ2-2, with 7 bases fitting TRBD1. The germline CDR1 and CDR2 sequences are SGHAT and FQNNGV. The CDR3 consists of 17 residues. Trimming removed 7 bases from V and 5 bases from J; junction bases left unmatched: 16.

The chain couples TRBV19 to TRBJ1-2; weak D call: TRBD1 (5 bases). Germline values: CDR1 LNHDA, CDR2 SQIVND (reference sequence). The CDR3 runs 13 residues. Between the trimmed V and J ends, which lost 5 bases and 4 bases, there was a span of 11 bases. The CDR3 spells CASSLQGGYGYTF. The CDR3, as DNA: TGTGCCAGTAGTCTCCAGGGTGGCTATGGCTACACCTTC.